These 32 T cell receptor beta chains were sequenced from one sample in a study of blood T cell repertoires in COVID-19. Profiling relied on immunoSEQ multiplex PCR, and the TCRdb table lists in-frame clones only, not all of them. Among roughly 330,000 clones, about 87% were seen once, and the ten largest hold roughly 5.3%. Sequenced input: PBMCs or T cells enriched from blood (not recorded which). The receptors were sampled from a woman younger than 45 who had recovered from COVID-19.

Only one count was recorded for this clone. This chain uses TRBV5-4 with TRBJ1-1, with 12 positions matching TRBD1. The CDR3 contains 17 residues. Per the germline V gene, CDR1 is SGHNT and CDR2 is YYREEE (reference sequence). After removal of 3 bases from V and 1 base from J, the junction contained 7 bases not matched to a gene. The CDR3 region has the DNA TGTGCCAGCAGCTCTCCGGGACAGGGGGCCGGGAACACTGAAGCTTTCTTT. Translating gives CASSSPGQGAGNTEAFF.

The CDR3 sequence: CASSLLSVGGPSPLHF. In DNA, the CDR3 is TGTGCCAGCAGTTTATTGTCAGTCGGGGGTCCTTCACCCCTCCACTTT. The chain couples TRBV27 to TRBJ1-6; D might be TRBD1 (5 bases). The ends were cut back, 1 base at V and 9 bases at J, with 16 bases in the middle. This CDR3 has 16 amino acids. Germline V lookup: CDR1 MNHEY, CDR2 SMNVEV (reference sequence).

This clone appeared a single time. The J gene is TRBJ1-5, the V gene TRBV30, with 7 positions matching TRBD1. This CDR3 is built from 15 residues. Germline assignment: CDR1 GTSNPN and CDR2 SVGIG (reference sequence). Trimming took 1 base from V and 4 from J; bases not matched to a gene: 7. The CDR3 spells CAWSGGGQANQPQHF. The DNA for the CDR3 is TGTGCCTGGAGTGGAGGAGGACAGGCAAATCAGCCCCAGCATTTT.

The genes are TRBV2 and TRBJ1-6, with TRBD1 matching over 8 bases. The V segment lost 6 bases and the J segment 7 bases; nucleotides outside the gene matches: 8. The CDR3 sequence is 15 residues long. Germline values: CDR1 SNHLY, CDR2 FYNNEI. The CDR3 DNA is TGTGCCAGCAGACTACAGGGGGAAGAGAATTCACCCCTCCACTTT. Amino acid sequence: CASRLQGEENSPLHF.

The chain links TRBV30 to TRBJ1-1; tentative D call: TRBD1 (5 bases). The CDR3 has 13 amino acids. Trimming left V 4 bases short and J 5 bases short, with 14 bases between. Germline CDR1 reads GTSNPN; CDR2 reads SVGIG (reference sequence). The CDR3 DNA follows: TGTGCCTGGACCAAATCGGGGGGGACTGAAGCTTTCTTT. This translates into CAWTKSGGTEAFF.

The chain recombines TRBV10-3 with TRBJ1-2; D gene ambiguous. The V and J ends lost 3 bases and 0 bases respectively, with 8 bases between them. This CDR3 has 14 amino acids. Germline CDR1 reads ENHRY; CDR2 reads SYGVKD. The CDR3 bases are TGTGCCATCAGTGATTCCCCAGCTAACTATGGCTACACCTTC. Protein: CAISDSPANYGYTF.

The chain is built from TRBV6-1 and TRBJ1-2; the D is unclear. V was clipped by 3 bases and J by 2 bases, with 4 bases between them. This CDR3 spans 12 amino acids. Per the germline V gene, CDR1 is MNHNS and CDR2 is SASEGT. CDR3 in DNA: TGTGCCAGCAGTGACCTAAACTATGGCTACACCTTC. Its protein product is CASSDLNYGYTF.

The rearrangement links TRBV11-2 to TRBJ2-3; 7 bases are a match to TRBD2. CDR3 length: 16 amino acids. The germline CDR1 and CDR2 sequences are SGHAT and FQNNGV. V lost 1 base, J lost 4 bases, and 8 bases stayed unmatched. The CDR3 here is CASSLVGAGNADTQYF. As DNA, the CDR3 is TGTGCCAGCAGCTTAGTAGGAGCGGGGAATGCAGATACGCAGTATTTT. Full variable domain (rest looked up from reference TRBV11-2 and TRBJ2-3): EAGVAQSPRYKIIEKRQSVAFWCNPISGHATLYWYQQILGQGPKLLIQFQNNGVVDDSQLPKDRFSAERLKGVDSTLKIQPAKLEDSAVYLCASSLVGAGNADTQYFGPGTRLTVL.

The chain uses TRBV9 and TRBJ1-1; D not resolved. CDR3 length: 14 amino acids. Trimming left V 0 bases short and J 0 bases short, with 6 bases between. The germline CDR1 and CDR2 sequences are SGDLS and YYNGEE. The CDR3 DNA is TGTGCCAGCAGCGTAGTCCCCGTGAACACTGAAGCTTTCTTT. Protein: CASSVVPVNTEAFF.

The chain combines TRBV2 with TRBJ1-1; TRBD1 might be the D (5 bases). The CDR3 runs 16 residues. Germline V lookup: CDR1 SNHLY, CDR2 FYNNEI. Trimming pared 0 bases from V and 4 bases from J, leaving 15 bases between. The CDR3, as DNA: TGTGCCAGCAGTGAAGCTTACGGGGGGGTGGGCACTGAAGCTTTCTTT. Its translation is CASSEAYGGVGTEAFF.

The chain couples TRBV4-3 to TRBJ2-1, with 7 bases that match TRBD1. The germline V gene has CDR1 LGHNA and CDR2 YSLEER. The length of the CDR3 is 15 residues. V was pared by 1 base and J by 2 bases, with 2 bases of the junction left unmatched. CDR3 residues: CASSQGDRPYNEQFF. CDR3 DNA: TGCGCCAGCAGCCAAGGGGACAGACCCTACAATGAGCAGTTCTTC.

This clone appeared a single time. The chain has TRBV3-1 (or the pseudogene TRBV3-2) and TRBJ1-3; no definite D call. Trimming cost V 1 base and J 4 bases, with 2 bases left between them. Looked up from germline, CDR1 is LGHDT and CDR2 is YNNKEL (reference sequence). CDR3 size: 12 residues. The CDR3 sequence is CASSQAGNTIYF. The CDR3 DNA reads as TGTGCCAGCAGCCAAGCAGGAAACACCATATATTTT.

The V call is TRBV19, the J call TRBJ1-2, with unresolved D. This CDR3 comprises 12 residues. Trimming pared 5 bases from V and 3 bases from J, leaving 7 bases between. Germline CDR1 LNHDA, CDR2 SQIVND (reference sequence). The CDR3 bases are TGTGCCAGTAGTGGAGCGGACTATGGCTACACCTTC. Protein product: CASSGADYGYTF.

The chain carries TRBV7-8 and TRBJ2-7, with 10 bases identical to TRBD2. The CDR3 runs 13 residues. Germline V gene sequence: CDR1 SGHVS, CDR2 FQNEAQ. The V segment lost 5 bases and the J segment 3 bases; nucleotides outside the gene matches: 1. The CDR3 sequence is CASSPSGGYEQYF. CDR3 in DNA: TGTGCCAGCAGCCCTAGCGGGGGCTACGAGCAGTACTTC.

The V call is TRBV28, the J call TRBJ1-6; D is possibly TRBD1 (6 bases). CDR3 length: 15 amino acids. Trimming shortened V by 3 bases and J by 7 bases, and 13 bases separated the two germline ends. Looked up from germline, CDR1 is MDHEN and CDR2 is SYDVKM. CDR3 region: CASSFGGRGNSPLHF. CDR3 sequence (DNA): TGTGCCAGCAGTTTCGGGGGGCGAGGCAATTCACCCCTCCACTTT.

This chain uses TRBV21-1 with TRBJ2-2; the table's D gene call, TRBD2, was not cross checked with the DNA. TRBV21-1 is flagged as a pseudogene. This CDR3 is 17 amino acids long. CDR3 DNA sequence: TGTGCCAGCAGCAGTACTAGCGGGGGGCCGAGGACCGGGGAGCTGTTTTTT. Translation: CASSSTSGGPRTGELFF.

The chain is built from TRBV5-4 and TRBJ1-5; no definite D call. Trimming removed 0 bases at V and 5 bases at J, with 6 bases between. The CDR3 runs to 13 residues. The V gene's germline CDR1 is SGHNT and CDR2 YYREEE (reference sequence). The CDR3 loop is CASSLGADQPQHF. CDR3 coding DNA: TGTGCCAGCAGCTTGGGGGCTGATCAGCCCCAGCATTTT.

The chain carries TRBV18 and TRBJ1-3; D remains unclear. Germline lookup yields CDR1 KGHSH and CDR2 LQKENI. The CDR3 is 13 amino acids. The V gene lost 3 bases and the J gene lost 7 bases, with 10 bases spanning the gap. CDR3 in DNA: TGTGCCAGCTCACCGCAGGCGCCGAACACCATATATTTT. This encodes CASSPQAPNTIYF.

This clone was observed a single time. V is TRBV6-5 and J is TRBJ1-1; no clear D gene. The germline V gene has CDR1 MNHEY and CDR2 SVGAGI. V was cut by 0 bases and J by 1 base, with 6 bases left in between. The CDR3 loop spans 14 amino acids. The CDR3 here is CASSYSSRNTEAFF. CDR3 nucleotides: TGTGCCAGCAGTTACTCGTCCAGGAACACTGAAGCTTTCTTT.

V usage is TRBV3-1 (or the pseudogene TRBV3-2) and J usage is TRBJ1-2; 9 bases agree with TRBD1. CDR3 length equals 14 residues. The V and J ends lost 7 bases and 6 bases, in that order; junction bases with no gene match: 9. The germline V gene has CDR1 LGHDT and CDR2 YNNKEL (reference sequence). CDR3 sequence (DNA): TGTGCCAGCACCCGGGGGACAGGGCACGATGGCTACACCTTC. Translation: CASTRGTGHDGYTF.

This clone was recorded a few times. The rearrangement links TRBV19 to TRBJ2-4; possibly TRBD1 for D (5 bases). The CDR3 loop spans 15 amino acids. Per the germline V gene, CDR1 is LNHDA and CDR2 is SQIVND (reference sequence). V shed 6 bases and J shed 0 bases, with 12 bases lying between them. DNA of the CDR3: TGTGCCAGTAGACCTAGACAGCTAGCCAAAAACATTCAGTACTTC. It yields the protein CASRPRQLAKNIQYF.

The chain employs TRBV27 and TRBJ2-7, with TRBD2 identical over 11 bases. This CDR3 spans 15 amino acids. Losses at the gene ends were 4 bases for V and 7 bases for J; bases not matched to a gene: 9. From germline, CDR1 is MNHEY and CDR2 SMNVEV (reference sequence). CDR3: CASSSRLAGLREQYF. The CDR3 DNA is TGTGCCAGCAGTTCTCGACTAGCGGGGCTGAGGGAGCAGTACTTC.

The CDR3 is CAISGGEGSNSPLHF. The CDR3 DNA reads TGTGCCATCAGTGGAGGGGAGGGGAGTAATTCACCCCTCCACTTT. V is TRBV10-3 and J is TRBJ1-6, with a possible D match to TRBD1 (5 bases). The CDR3 contains 15 residues. V was clipped by 4 bases and J by 6 bases, with 13 bases between them. Germline CDR1 reads ENHRY; CDR2 reads SYGVKD.

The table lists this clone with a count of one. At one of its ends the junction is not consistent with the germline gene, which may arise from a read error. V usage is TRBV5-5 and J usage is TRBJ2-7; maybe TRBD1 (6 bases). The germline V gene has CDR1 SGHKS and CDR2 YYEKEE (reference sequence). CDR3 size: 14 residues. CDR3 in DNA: TGTGCCAGCAGCTTTTATGTGAATGAGGGGGAGTACATCTTC. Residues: CASSFYVNEGEYIF.

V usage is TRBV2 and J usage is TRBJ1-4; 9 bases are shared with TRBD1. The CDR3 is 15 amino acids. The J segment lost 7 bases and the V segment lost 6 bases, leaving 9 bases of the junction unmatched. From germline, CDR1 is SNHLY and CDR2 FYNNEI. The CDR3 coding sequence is TGTGCCAGCAGAGCCGAACAGGGGGCGATTGAAAAACTGTTTTTT. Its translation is CASRAEQGAIEKLFF.

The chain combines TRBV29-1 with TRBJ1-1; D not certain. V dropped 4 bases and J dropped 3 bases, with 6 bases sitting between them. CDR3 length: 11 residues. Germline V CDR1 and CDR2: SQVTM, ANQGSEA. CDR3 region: CSVARHTEAFF. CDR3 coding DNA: TGCAGCGTTGCCAGGCACACTGAAGCTTTCTTT.

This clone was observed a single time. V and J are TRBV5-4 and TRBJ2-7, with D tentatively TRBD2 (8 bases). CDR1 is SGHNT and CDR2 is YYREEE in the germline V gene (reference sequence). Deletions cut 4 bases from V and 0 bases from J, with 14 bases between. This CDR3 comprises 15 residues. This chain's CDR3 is CASSPRGDSSYEQYF. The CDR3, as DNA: TGTGCCAGCAGCCCGCGGGGGGACAGCTCCTACGAGCAGTACTTC.

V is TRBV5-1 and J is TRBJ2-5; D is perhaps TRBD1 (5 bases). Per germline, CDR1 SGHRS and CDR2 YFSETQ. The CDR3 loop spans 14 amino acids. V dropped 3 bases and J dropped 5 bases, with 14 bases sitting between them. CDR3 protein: CASSWGSGIETQYF. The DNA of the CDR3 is TGCGCCAGCAGCTGGGGCTCGGGTATTGAGACCCAGTACTTC.

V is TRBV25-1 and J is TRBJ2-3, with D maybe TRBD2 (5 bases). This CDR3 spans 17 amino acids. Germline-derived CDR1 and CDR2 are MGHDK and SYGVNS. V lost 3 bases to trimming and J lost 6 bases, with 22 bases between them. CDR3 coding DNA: TGTGCCAGCAGTGATGATCGGCCAGAGGGTCGTCCGGATACGCAGTATTTT. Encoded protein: CASSDDRPEGRPDTQYF.

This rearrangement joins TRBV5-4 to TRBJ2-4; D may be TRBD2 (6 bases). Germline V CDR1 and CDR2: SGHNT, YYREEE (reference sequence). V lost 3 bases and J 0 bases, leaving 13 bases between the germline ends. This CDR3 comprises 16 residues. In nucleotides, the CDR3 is TGTGCCAGCAGCTCCGGGACTCCCTTAGCCAAAAACATTCAGTACTTC. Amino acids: CASSSGTPLAKNIQYF.

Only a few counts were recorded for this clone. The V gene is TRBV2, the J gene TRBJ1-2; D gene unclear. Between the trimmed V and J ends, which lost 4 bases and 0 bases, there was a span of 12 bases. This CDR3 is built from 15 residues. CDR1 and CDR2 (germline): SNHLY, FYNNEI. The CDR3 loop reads CASSGHRSANYGYTF. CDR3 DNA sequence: TGTGCCAGCAGTGGACACAGATCTGCTAACTATGGCTACACCTTC.

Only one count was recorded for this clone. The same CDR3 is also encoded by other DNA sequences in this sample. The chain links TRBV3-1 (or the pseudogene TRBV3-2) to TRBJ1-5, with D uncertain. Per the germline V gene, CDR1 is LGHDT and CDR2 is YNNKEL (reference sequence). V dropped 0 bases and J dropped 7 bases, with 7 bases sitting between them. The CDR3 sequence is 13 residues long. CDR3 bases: TGTGCCAGCAGCCAAGATCTAACCCAGCCCCAGCATTTT. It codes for CASSQDLTQPQHF.